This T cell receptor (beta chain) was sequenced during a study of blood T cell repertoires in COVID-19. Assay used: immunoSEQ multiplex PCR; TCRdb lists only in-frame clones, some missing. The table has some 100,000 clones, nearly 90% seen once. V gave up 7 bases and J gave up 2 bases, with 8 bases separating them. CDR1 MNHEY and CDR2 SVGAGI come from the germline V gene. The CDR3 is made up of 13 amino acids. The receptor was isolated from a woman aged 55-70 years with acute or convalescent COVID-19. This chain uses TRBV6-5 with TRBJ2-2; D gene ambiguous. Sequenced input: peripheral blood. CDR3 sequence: CASTLANTGELFF. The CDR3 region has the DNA TGTGCCAGCACCTTGGCAAACACCGGGGAGCTGTTTTTT.